This TCR beta chain was found in a study of T cells in Graves' hyperthyroidism and ophthalmopathy. Germline trimming cut 4 bases from V and 5 bases from J; bases unmatched to any gene: 6. The CDR3 length is 15 residues. The germline V gene has CDR1 SGHTS and CDR2 YDEGEE. Using RNA transcripts as the source, TCR beta CDR3 regions were amplified. HTBI primers were employed in a first-round RT-PCR of the TCR CDR3. Using its own MiXCR run on the multiplex PCR reads, TCRdb lists one record per CDR3 protein. The data contain about 540,000 distinct CDR3 sequences, 40% to 55% of them seen just once; the ten biggest clones take up about 8%.

This sequence was found in a woman between 18 and 29 years old with Graves' hyperthyroidism. The chain employs TRBV5-8 and TRBJ1-1; TRBD1 aligns across 12 bases. Input material: peripheral blood or thyroid tissue (not recorded which). The CDR3 coding sequence is TGTGCCAGCAGCCCGGGACAGGGGGCAAGGACTGAAGCTTTCTTT. The encoded protein is CASSPGQGARTEAFF.